This entry lists 11 T cell receptor beta chains sequenced from one sample in a study of cytomegalovirus exposure and HLA in healthy donors. Amplification used 60 Vbeta primers and 13 Jbeta primers. Using immunoSEQ multiplex PCR, the repertoire was profiled, and TCRdb retains in-frame clones only, with some absent. The repertoire consists of about 190,000 clones, with 70% to 75% occurring once and the leading ten covering 4% to 5%. Sequenced material: PBMCs. Receptor source: a man younger than 45 in good health and CMV-seropositive.

The gene calls are TRBV10-3 and TRBJ2-5; D remains ambiguous. The last part of the DNA fits TRBJ2-7 better; the J call may be wrong. This CDR3 spans 13 amino acids. Germline V gene data show CDR1 as ENHRY and CDR2 as SYGVKD. Here the CDR3 DNA reads TGTGCCATCAGTGAGGCCCTCTCCTACGAGCAGTACTTC. It yields the protein CAISEALSYEQYF.

This clone was seen a single time. The chain has TRBV6-1 and TRBJ1-1, with 7 positions matching TRBD1. The ends lost 7 bases at V and 3 bases at J; junction bases unmatched: 5. The CDR3 is 13 residues long. Germline V gene data show CDR1 as MNHNS and CDR2 as SASEGT. The CDR3 bases are TGTGCCAGCACCCAACAGGGGTACACTGAAGCTTTCTTT. Its translation is CASTQQGYTEAFF.

The chain combines TRBV15 with TRBJ2-7; 7 positions agree with TRBD1. The CDR3 is 16 residues long. Per germline, CDR1 LNHNV and CDR2 YYDKDF (reference sequence). V lost 1 base to trimming and J lost 0 bases; unmatched junction nucleotides: 6. The chain's CDR3 is CATSRVSRGFSYEQYF. In DNA form, the CDR3 reads TGTGCCACCAGCAGAGTCTCCAGGGGGTTCTCCTACGAGCAGTACTTC.

J is TRBJ2-7 and V is TRBV5-1; 12 nucleotides align to TRBD2. The V and J ends lost 7 bases and 3 bases, in that order; junction bases with no gene match: 5. The CDR3 covers 14 residues. The germline V gene has CDR1 SGHRS and CDR2 YFSETQ. CDR3 amino acids: CASSSGRGRYEQYF. In DNA, the CDR3 is TGCGCCAGCTCTAGCGGGAGGGGTCGCTACGAGCAGTACTTC.

The chain joins TRBV9 to TRBJ2-1; the D is unclear. This CDR3 is 12 amino acids long. CDR1 SGDLS and CDR2 YYNGEE come from the germline V gene. Trimming stripped 5 bases from V and 6 bases from J, with 9 bases between. The CDR3, as DNA: TGTGCCAGCAGGTCCTACGGCAATGAGCAGTTCTTC. As protein: CASRSYGNEQFF.

The rearrangement links TRBV7-6 to TRBJ2-7, with 8 bases that match TRBD1. CDR3 length equals 16 residues. Germline V CDR1 and CDR2: SGHVS, FNYEAQ. Trimming took 5 bases from V and 0 from J; bases not matched to a gene: 9. The chain's CDR3 is CASSALTGGSSYEQYF. The DNA of the CDR3 is TGTGCCAGCAGCGCGCTAACAGGGGGAAGCTCCTACGAGCAGTACTTC.

The chain links TRBV2 to TRBJ1-5; TRBD1 matches 10 bases. In germline, CDR1 is SNHLY, CDR2 FYNNEI. This CDR3 has 20 amino acids. The ends lost 0 bases at V and 2 bases at J; junction bases unmatched: 13. Written as DNA, the CDR3 is TGTGCCAGCAGTGAAGCGCTTCGGGACAGGGGTGGGGTTGGCAATCAGCCCCAGCATTTT. Translation: CASSEALRDRGGVGNQPQHF.

The table lists this clone with a count of one. V usage is TRBV21-1 and J usage is TRBJ2-7; the listed D gene, TRBD1, was not tested against the DNA. TRBV21-1 is recorded as a pseudogene. CDR3 length equals 12 residues. The CDR3 reads CASSDRSCEQYF. The CDR3 coding sequence is TGTGCCAGCAGCGACAGGTCGTGCGAGCAGTACTTC.

The J gene is TRBJ1-5, the V gene TRBV5-1; D unclear. The V end lost 4 bases, the J end lost 0 bases, and 11 bases lay between the germline ends. From germline, CDR1 is SGHRS and CDR2 YFSETQ. This CDR3 is built from 15 residues. CDR3 sequence reads: CASSLDGLSNQPQHF. In DNA, the CDR3 is TGCGCCAGCAGCCTGGACGGTCTTAGCAATCAGCCCCAGCATTTT.

This rearrangement joins TRBV7-9 to TRBJ1-2, with a possible D match to TRBD1 (5 bases). V shed 11 bases and J shed 5 bases, with 27 bases lying between them. The germline gives CDR1 SEHNR, CDR2 FQNEAQ (reference sequence). CDR3 length: 16 amino acids. CDR3 sequence: CAGHAAGAGGVYGYTF. CDR3 in DNA: TGTGCCGGTCACGCCGCTGGAGCCGGGGGGGTGTATGGCTACACCTTC.

The chain recombines TRBV25-1 with TRBJ1-3; 7 nucleotides align to TRBD1. The CDR3 extends over 16 amino acids. The germline V gene encodes CDR1 MGHDK and CDR2 SYGVNS. J was trimmed by 8 bases and V by 3 bases; bases with no gene match: 13. CDR3 protein: CASSDSRDRPLDTIYF. CDR3 bases: TGTGCCAGCAGTGACTCCCGGGACAGACCCTTGGACACCATATATTTT.